What follows are 14 T cell receptor beta chains derived from one specimen sequenced in a study of T cell repertoires in cytomegalovirus infection. TCRdb independently ran MiXCR on the reads; one entry per CDR3 protein. Among about 920,000 distinct CDR3 sequences listed, 30% to 40% were seen once. No antigen has been assigned to these receptors. This material consisted of cultured CD8+ T cells from PBMCs, taken from culture after CMV antigen stimulation. The receptor source for this set is a human donor in good health (CMV status not recorded). Some clones in this sample may be carry-over from other donors' samples.

Sample share makes this clonotype medium-sized. The CDR3 is CATSRDTVLLGNTEAFF. CDR3 nucleotide sequence: TGTGCCACCAGCAGAGACACAGTCCTCCTAGGGAACACTGAAGCTTTCTTT. The chain joins TRBV15 to TRBJ1-1; no clear D gene. The CDR3 covers 17 residues. The V and J ends lost 0 bases and 1 base respectively, with 15 bases between them. CDR1 is LNHNV and CDR2 is YYDKDF in the germline V gene (reference sequence).

The chain combines TRBV6-8 with TRBJ1-1; D is unresolved. The CDR3 spans 12 residues. CDR1 is MNHGY, CDR2 SAAAGT, per germline. Trimming took off 6 bases at V and 6 bases at J, with 11 bases between the two ends. The CDR3 DNA is TGTGCCAGCAGCCCCAGTCACGCTGAAGCTTTCTTT. It is translated as CASSPSHAEAFF.

The rearrangement joins TRBV7-6 to TRBJ2-5; 10 bases fit TRBD2. The CDR3 length is 14 residues. CDR1 is SGHVS, CDR2 FNYEAQ, per germline. V lost 4 bases to trimming and J lost 7 bases; unmatched junction nucleotides: 6. The CDR3 coding sequence is TGTGCCAGCAGCTCTAGCGGGGGACTGAGGACCCAGTACTTC. It encodes CASSSSGGLRTQYF.

This chain joins TRBV12-5 and TRBJ1-3; D is possibly TRBD1 (6 bases). Germline CDR1 and CDR2: LGHNT and FRNRAP. Trimming cost V 7 bases and J 2 bases, with 12 bases left between them. The CDR3 covers 14 residues. The CDR3 reads CASALGGTGNTIYF. In DNA form, the CDR3 reads TGTGCTAGTGCTTTAGGGGGTACTGGAAACACCATATATTTT.

The chain has TRBV12-3 or TRBV12-4 and TRBJ2-5; no reliable D call. The CDR3 runs to 16 residues. Trimming left V 3 bases short and J 1 base short, with 15 bases between. CDR3 amino acids: CASSFASASTQETQYF. The DNA of the CDR3 is TGTGCCAGCAGTTTCGCCTCCGCGTCAACCCAAGAGACCCAGTACTTC.

The chain joins TRBV12-3 or TRBV12-4 to TRBJ2-2; D is possibly TRBD1 (5 bases). This CDR3 is 17 amino acids long. Trimming took off 5 bases at V and 3 bases at J, with 19 bases between the two ends. In DNA, the CDR3 is TGTGCCAGCAGTCCCTTTAGGCGAGACAGTTACACCGGGGAGCTGTTTTTT. Its translation: CASSPFRRDSYTGELFF.

The chain employs TRBV6-5 and TRBJ1-2, with a weak D call TRBD1 (5 bases). The CDR3 runs 13 residues. V lost 6 bases, J lost 3 bases, and 11 bases lay in between. CDR1 and CDR2 from the germline V gene are MNHEY and SVGAGI. This CDR3 is CASRAPGYYGYTF. CDR3 bases: TGTGCCAGCAGAGCTCCAGGGTACTATGGCTACACCTTC.

The J gene is TRBJ1-5, the V gene TRBV28, with no clear D. Germline CDR1 and CDR2: MDHEN and SYDVKM. The CDR3 is made up of 17 amino acids. V was clipped by 5 bases and J by 0 bases, with 17 bases between them. CDR3 amino acids: CASSPRTGEYSNQPQHF. The DNA for the CDR3 is TGTGCCAGCAGTCCCCGGACGGGAGAATATAGCAATCAGCCCCAGCATTTT. The full variable domain, its missing parts supplied by reference TRBV28 and TRBJ1-5, is DVKVTQSSRYLVKRTGEKVFLECVQDMDHENMFWYRQDPGLGLRLIYFSYDVKMKEKGDIPEGYSVSREKKERFSLILESASTNQTSMYLCASSPRTGEYSNQPQHFGDGTRLSIL.

The table lists this clonotype with many counts. V gene TRBV20-1 combines with J gene TRBJ1-1, with TRBD1 as a possible D gene (5 bases). The germline V and J ends were trimmed by 6 bases and 1 base, with 9 bases remaining between them. This CDR3 has 12 amino acids. Looked up from germline, CDR1 is DFQATT and CDR2 is SNEGSKA (reference sequence). CDR3 in amino acids: CSARGPNTEAFF. The CDR3 coding sequence is TGCAGTGCCCGGGGACCGAACACTGAAGCTTTCTTT.

This chain links TRBV7-2 with TRBJ2-4; D unclear. Trimming cost V 4 bases and J 0 bases, with 16 bases left between them. Per germline, CDR1 SGHTA and CDR2 FQGNSA. The CDR3 has 17 amino acids. This CDR3 reads CASSSDDGSLAKNIQYF. The CDR3 DNA follows: TGTGCCAGCAGCTCGGACGATGGGTCCCTAGCCAAAAACATTCAGTACTTC. Looking up the rest from reference TRBV7-2 and TRBJ2-4 gives the full variable domain: GAGVSQSPSNKVTEKGKDVELRCDPISGHTALYWYRQSLGQGLEFLIYFQGNSAPDKSGLPSDRFSAERTGGSVSTLTIQRTQQEDSAVYLCASSSDDGSLAKNIQYFGAGTRLSVL.

The genes are TRBV19 and TRBJ1-1; maybe TRBD1 (5 bases). Trimming removed 6 bases at V and 1 base at J, with 15 bases between. The CDR3 is 15 residues long. The germline gives CDR1 LNHDA, CDR2 SQIVND (reference sequence). Here the CDR3 reads CASSRLRGANTEAFF. The CDR3 coding sequence is TGTGCCAGTAGCCGCCTGAGGGGCGCGAACACTGAAGCTTTCTTT.

The chain employs TRBV7-6 and TRBJ1-1; a weak D match, TRBD1 (5 bases). The germline gives CDR1 SGHVS, CDR2 FNYEAQ. Trimming shortened V by 6 bases and J by 2 bases, and 10 bases separated the two germline ends. The CDR3 contains 13 residues. CDR3 residues: CASRLGLNTEAFF. In nucleotides, the CDR3 is TGTGCCAGCAGGCTGGGGCTCAACACTGAAGCTTTCTTT.

The rearrangement links TRBV4-2 to TRBJ2-1; TRBD1 matches at 12 bases. The V gene end was trimmed by 0 bases and the J gene end by 9 bases; junction bases not matched to a gene: 3. This CDR3 has 15 amino acids. Germline loops: CDR1 LGHNA, CDR2 YNFKEQ. The CDR3 bases are TGTGCCAGCAGCCAAGACGGGACAGGGGGCGTTGAGCAGTTCTTC. Protein product: CASSQDGTGGVEQFF.

V is TRBV9 and J is TRBJ2-3; TRBD1 agrees at 9 bases. With V trimmed by 2 bases and J by 1 base, 5 bases remained unmatched. This CDR3 comprises 16 residues. Germline values: CDR1 SGDLS, CDR2 YYNGEE. The CDR3: CASSVKDRGGTDTQYF. The DNA of the CDR3 is TGTGCCAGCAGCGTGAAGGACAGGGGCGGCACAGATACGCAGTATTTT.